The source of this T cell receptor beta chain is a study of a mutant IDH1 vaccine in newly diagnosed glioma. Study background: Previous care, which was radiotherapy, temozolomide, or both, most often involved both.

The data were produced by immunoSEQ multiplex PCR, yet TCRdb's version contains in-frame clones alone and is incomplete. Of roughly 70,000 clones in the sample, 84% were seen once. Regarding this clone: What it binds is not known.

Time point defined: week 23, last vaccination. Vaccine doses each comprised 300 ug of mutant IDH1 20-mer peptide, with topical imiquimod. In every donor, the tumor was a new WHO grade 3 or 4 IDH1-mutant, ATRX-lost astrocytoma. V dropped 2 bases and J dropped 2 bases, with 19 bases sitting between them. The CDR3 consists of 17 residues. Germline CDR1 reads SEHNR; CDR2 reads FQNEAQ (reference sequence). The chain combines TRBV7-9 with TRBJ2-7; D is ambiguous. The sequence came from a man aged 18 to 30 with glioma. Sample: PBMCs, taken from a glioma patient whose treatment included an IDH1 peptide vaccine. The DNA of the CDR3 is TGTGCCAGCAGCTTACCAGAGCTAGACCCGGGTGCCTACGAGCAGTACTTC. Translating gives CASSLPELDPGAYEQYF.